The rows below give T cell receptor beta chains drawn from one sample of a study of T cell responses to AZD1222 COVID-19 vaccine. Using immunoSEQ multiplex PCR, the repertoire was profiled, and TCRdb retains in-frame clones only, with some absent. The repertoire includes 140,000 to 150,000 clones, about 90% of them detected once, and 2.5% to 3% sits in the top ten. The sample was peripheral blood, taken on day 0 of MenACWY control vaccination. Receptors originate from an adult in good health. The CDR3 runs from the conserved cysteine through the conserved F or W. D genes are given only for firm matches.

>TRBV10-2|TRBJ2-1|TRBD2
TGCGCCAGCACTACTAGCGGGGCCCGCGGGAATGAGCAGTTCTTC
CASTTSGARGNEQFF
>TRBV3-1/TRBV3-2|TRBJ1-5|.
TGTGCCAGCAGCCTAGGACATTATCAGCCCCAGCATTTT
CASSLGHYQPQHF
>TRBV6-5|TRBJ2-7|.
TGTGCCAGCAGTCCCGGGACACCCTACGAGCAGTACTTC
CASSPGTPYEQYF
>TRBV4-2|TRBJ2-6|TRBD1
TGTGCCAGCAGCCAAGGGACAGGGGACGGGGCCAACGTCCTGACTTTC
CASSQGTGDGANVLTF
>TRBV19|TRBJ1-3|.
TGTGCCAGTAGTATCGCAGTCTCTGGAAACACCATATATTTT
CASSIAVSGNTIYF
>TRBV27|TRBJ1-4|.
TGTGCCAGCAGTACCCTACTCGGGCTAAAGAATGAAAAACTGTTTTTT
CASSTLLGLKNEKLFF
>TRBV18|TRBJ1-5|.
TGTGCCAGCTCACCTATCGGGGTTGGCAATCAGCCCCAGCATTTT
CASSPIGVGNQPQHF
>TRBV20-1|TRBJ1-1|.
TGCAGTGCCACGTACAACACTGAAGCTTTCTTT
CSATYNTEAFF
>TRBV2|TRBJ1-6|.
TGTGCCAGCAGTGAGGATAGTCAGTATAATTCACCCCTCCACTTT
CASSEDSQYNSPLHF
>TRBV20-1|TRBJ2-5|.
TGCAGTGCTAGTCTTCCGGGGGCGTTGGGGACCCAGTACTTC
CSASLPGALGTQYF
>TRBV7-2|TRBJ2-7|.
TGTGCCAGCAGCTTAGCGTGGGGACAATCCTACGAGCAGTACTTC
CASSLAWGQSYEQYF
>TRBV18|TRBJ1-5|.
TGTGCCAGCTCCCGGGGCAATCAGCCCCAGCATTTT
CASSRGNQPQHF
>TRBV4-1|TRBJ2-3|.
TGCGCCAGCAGCCAAGATTTTACCCCCAAACAAACAGATACGCAGTATTTT
CASSQDFTPKQTDTQYF